A selection of T cell receptor beta chains follows, all from one sample in a study of T cell changes during pregnancy in multiple sclerosis. Sequenced by immunoSEQ multiplex PCR; TCRdb stores in-frame clones only, minus some. The profile shows 65,000 to 80,000 clones, approximately 92% of them singletons. The specimen comprised CD4+ T cells from peripheral blood mononuclear cells, sampled before pregnancy. Every receptor here comes from a female donor with multiple sclerosis, enrolled in a pregnancy study. The CDR3 runs from the conserved cysteine through the conserved F or W. D genes are given only for firm matches. A row's size may be missing; if present it is once, few, many or a size class.

16 . TRBD1 TRBJ2-2 TRBV18 CASSLTGAGDTGELFF TGTGCCAGCTCACTAACAGGGGCGGGCGACACCGGGGAGCTGTTTTTT
13 . . TRBJ2-2 TRBV5-1 CASRASGTGELFF TGCGCCAGCCGCGCCTCTGGCACCGGGGAGCTGTTTTTT
15 once TRBD2 TRBJ2-7 TRBV5-1 CASSPGLAGSYEQYF TGCGCCAGCAGCCCGGGACTAGCTGGGTCCTACGAGCAGTACTTC
14 once TRBD2 TRBJ2-1 TRBV28 CASRRRTRPNEQFF TGTGCCAGCAGACGGCGGACTAGGCCCAATGAGCAGTTCTTC
14 . . TRBJ2-1 TRBV19 CASSITAGFDEQFF TGTGCCAGTAGTATCACGGCAGGGTTCGATGAGCAGTTCTTC
16 . . TRBJ1-3 TRBV6-6 CASSYPQQGSGNTIYF TGTGCCAGCAGTTACCCTCAACAGGGTTCAGGAAACACCATATATTTT
14 once . TRBJ2-3 TRBV5-1 CASRTTASTDTQYF TGCGCCAGCCGAACCACTGCTAGCACAGATACGCAGTATTTT
16 . . TRBJ2-7 TRBV2 CASSSDRPRLGHEQYF TGTGCCAGCAGTTCGGACAGACCACGCCTCGGCCACGAGCAGTACTTC
16 . . TRBJ2-1 TRBV7-9 CASSPSRGSVGHEQFF TGTGCCAGCAGCCCTTCCAGGGGCAGCGTAGGTCATGAGCAGTTCTTC
17 . TRBD1 TRBJ2-1 TRBV5-1 CASSLTGTGGSYNEQFF TGCGCCAGCAGCTTAACCGGGACAGGGGGCTCCTACAATGAGCAGTTCTTC
15 . . TRBJ1-5 TRBV5-8 CASRPGLADGQPQHF TGTGCCAGCAGACCAGGGTTGGCTGATGGTCAGCCCCAGCATTTT
14 . TRBD1 TRBJ2-7 TRBV10-3 CALRTGGPLDEQYF TGTGCCCTTAGAACAGGGGGCCCCCTCGACGAGCAGTACTTC
16 . . TRBJ2-1 TRBV7-3 CASSALSRSFYNEQFF TGTGCCAGCAGCGCACTTTCGAGGTCTTTCTACAATGAGCAGTTCTTC
15 . . TRBJ2-2 TRBV5-1 CASSLEVQGSGELFF TGCGCCAGCAGCTTGGAAGTTCAGGGGAGCGGGGAGCTGTTTTTT
18 . . TRBJ1-5 TRBV28 CASTAPQGLGSSNQPQHF TGTGCCAGCACCGCGCCACAGGGATTGGGGTCTAGCAATCAGCCCCAGCATTTT
14 . . TRBJ1-2 TRBV28 CASSSPSRNYGYTF TGTGCCAGCAGTTCTCCTAGTCGGAACTATGGCTACACCTTC
14 . TRBD1 TRBJ2-3 TRBV30 CAWGRDSFTDTQYF TGTGCCTGGGGTAGGGACAGTTTCACAGATACGCAGTATTTT
14 few TRBD1 TRBJ2-3 TRBV27 CASGDRERTDTQYF TGTGCCAGCGGTGACAGGGAAAGAACAGATACGCAGTATTTT
14 . . TRBJ1-1 TRBV18 CASSPLQGGAEAFF TGTGCCAGCTCACCTCTACAGGGTGGCGCTGAAGCTTTCTTT
14 . . TRBJ2-5 TRBV19 CASSMSHLRETQYF TGTGCCAGTAGTATGTCCCACTTGCGGGAGACCCAGTACTTC
15 . . TRBJ2-4 TRBV6-5 CASKERVSAKNIQYF TGTGCCAGCAAGGAGAGGGTTTCAGCCAAAAACATTCAGTACTTC
16 . TRBD2 TRBJ2-1 TRBV4-1 CASSHPSGRANNEQFF TGCGCCAGCAGCCACCCTAGCGGGAGGGCAAACAATGAGCAGTTCTTC
15 . . TRBJ1-3 TRBV6-1 CASSEQGHSGNTIYF TGTGCCAGCAGTGAGCAGGGCCACTCTGGAAACACCATATATTTT
16 once . TRBJ2-1 TRBV27 CASSPQALLGYNEQFF TGTGCCAGCAGCCCCCAGGCCCTATTAGGCTACAATGAGCAGTTCTTC